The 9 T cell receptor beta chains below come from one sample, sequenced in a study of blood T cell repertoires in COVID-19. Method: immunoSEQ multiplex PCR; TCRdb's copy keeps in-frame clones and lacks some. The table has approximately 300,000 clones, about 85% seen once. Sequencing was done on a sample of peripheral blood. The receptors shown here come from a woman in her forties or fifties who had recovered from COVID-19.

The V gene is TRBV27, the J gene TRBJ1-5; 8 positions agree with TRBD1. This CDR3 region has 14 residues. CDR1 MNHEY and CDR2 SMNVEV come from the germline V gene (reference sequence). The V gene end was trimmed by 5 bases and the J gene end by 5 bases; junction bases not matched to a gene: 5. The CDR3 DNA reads TGTGCCAGCAGTCCAGCAGGGGGCTATCAGCCCCAGCATTTT. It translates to CASSPAGGYQPQHF.

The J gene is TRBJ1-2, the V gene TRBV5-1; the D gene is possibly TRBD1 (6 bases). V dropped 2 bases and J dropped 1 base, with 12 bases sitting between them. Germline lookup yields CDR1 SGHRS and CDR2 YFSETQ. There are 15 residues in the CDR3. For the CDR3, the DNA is TGCGCCAGCAGCTTAGGACAGCAGCTTAACTATGGCTACACCTTC. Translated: CASSLGQQLNYGYTF.

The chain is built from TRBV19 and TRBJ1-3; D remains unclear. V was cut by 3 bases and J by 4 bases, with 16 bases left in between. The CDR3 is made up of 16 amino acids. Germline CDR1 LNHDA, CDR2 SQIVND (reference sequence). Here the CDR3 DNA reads TGTGCCAGTAGTATTGGATTATGGTCGGGGGGAAACACCATATATTTT. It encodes CASSIGLWSGGNTIYF.

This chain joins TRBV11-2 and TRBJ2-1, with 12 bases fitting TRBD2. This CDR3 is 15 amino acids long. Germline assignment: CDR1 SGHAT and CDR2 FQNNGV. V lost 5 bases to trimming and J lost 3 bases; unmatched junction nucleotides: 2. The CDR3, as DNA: TGTGCCAGCAGCCGGGGACTAGCGGGCTACAATGAGCAGTTCTTC. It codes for CASSRGLAGYNEQFF.

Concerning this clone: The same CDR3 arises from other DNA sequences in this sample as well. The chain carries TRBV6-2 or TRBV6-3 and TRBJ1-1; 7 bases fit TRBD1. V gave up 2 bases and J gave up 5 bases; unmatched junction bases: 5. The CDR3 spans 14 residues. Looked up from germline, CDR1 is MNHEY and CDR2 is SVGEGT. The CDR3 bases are TGTGCCAGCAGTTACGTGGCAGGGGGAACTGAAGCTTTCTTT. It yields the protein CASSYVAGGTEAFF.

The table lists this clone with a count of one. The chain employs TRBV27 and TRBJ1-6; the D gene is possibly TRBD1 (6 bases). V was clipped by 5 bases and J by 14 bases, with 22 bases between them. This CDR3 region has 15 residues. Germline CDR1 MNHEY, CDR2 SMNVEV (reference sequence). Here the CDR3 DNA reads TGTGCCAGCAGTCCTGAACAGGGAACCAATCTATCCCTCCACTTT. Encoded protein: CASSPEQGTNLSLHF.

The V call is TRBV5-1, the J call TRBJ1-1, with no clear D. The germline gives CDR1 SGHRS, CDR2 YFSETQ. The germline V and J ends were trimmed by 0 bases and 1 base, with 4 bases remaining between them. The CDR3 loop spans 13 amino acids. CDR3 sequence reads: CASSLVSNTEAFF. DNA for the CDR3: TGCGCCAGCAGCTTGGTATCGAACACTGAAGCTTTCTTT.

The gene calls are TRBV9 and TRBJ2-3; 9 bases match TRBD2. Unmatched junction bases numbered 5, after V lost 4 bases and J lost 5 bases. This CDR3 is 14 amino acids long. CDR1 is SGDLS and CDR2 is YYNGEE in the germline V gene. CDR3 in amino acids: CASSYLTSGDTQYF. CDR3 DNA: TGTGCCAGCAGCTACTTGACTAGCGGAGATACGCAGTATTTT.

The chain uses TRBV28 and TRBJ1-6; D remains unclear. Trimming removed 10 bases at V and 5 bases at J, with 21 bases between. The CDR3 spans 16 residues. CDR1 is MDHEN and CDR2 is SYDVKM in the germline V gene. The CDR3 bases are TGTGCCACCGGGATGACCGCAGCTCAAGATAATTCACCCCTCCACTTT. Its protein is CATGMTAAQDNSPLHF.